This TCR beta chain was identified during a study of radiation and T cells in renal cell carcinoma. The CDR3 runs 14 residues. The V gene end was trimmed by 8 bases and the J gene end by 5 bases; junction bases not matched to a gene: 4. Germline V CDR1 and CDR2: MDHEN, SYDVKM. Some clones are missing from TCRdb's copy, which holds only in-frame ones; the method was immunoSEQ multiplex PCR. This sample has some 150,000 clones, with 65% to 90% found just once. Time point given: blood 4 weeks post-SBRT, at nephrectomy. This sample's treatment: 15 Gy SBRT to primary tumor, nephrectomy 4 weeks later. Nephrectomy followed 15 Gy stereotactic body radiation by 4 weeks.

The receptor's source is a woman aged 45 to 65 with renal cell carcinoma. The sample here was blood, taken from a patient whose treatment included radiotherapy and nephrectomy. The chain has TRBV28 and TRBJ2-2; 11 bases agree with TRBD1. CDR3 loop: CASLGTGGTGELFF. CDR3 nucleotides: TGTGCCAGCCTGGGGACAGGGGGGACCGGGGAGCTGTTTTTT. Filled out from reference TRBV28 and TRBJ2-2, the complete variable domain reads DVKVTQSSRYLVKRTGEKVFLECVQDMDHENMFWYRQDPGLGLRLIYFSYDVKMKEKGDIPEGYSVSREKKERFSLILESASTNQTSMYLCASLGTGGTGELFFGEGSRLTVL.